This record covers a single TCR beta chain. Its antigen remains undetermined. Base qualities are missing; no much larger clone stands one base away. Starting from approximately 0.5 ug total RNA, TCRbeta-specific cDNA was produced by reverse transcription with a constant-region primer and ProtoScript II reverse transcriptase. The TCRbeta libraries were prepared through three rounds of nested multiplex PCR following a slightly modified ARM-PCR procedure. Sample barcodes and Illumina adapters were attached in a final 25-cycle PCR using Deep VentR polymerase. Before sequencing, amplicons of 200-500 bp were purified from gel using a QIAquick gel extraction kit. The TCRbeta amplicons were sequenced with 250-bp paired-end reads on an Illumina HiSeq 2500. The original pipeline was this. Reads were quality-trimmed with Trimmomatic v0.33, and paired reads were merged with FLASH v1.2.11 to recover full CDR3 sequences. V, D and J germline segments were assigned to the rearranged TCRbeta sequences by MiGEC v1.2.1b. VDJtools v1.0.0 computed clonotype statistics and Shannon-Wiener diversity indices. Except for diversity analysis, only the 250 most abundant clonotypes of each sample were used in subsequent analyses to reduce sampling bias. TCRdb trimmed the raw reads at Q25, called clones with MiXCR and kept productive beta chains. Records with the same CDR3 protein are collapsed into one entry carrying the most frequent genes and DNA. The V and J calls reflect TCRdb's pipeline rather than the authors' work. Counted in this sample were approximately 300,000 distinct CDR3 sequences; 60% to 80% of them appeared once. Roughly 9% of the sample comes from the top ten.

The sample originates from a study of tumor-infiltrating lymphocytes in primary liver carcinoma (dated by TCRdb to about 2017). About the study as a whole: Roughly five patients with histopathologically diagnosed primary liver carcinoma underwent surgical resection in China between 2015 and 2016. Of the five patients (three men and two women, aged 30 to 69 years), four had hepatocellular carcinoma and one had combined HCC and intrahepatic cholangiocarcinoma. The five patients had tumors staged T1-T3 N0M0, with maximum diameters ranging from about 4 to 11 cm. Roughly 3.5 to 7.5 million productive TCRbeta reads were obtained per sample, and no significant difference in read depth was found between tissue types. The study combined TCRbeta repertoire sequencing, expression microarrays and whole-exome sequencing across five regions of each liver tumor, with adjacent normal tissue and blood. A total of roughly 35 specimens from 5 patients went through TCRbeta repertoire sequencing, namely 25 tumor regions, 5 adjacent noncancerous liver tissues and 5 peripheral blood samples. Repertoires from technical replicates were highly reproducible, with mean shared-clone rates about 0.86 and correlation coefficients above 0.95. General findings and caveats noted by the study authors: Pairs of tumor regions showed greater repertoire overlap (mean 36%) than tumor-adjacent pairs (17%) or tumor-blood pairs (around 15%), which is consistent with antigen-driven expansion. The study included only five patients, and the authors note findings should be validated in a larger study. The top 250 clones made up a significantly larger repertoire fraction in tumors than in blood (p = 0.039). Comparison of CD4+ and CD8+ T cell repertoires was precluded by the use of bulk unsorted samples. Because sequencing covered only the TCR beta chain and unpaired alpha chains were not captured, true repertoire diversity is likely underestimated.

Blood RNA was extracted from unsorted whole blood with TRIzol reagent; germline DNA came from the DNeasy Blood & Tissue kit. At the time of sampling, the patients were treatment-naive and had chronic HBV infection. Before surgery, about 4 milliliters of peripheral blood were drawn into K2EDTA tubes. The sample was peripheral blood. The TCR was taken from a middle-aged man with primary liver carcinoma and hepatitis B virus infection.

CDR3 protein: CASTPIWTSGNSEQYF. In nucleotides, the sequence is TGTGCCAGCACCCCAATCTGGACCAGCGGGAATAGCGAGCAGTACTTC. This sequence uses TRBV11-2 and TRBJ2-7; TRBD2 fits 7 bases in the junction. Trimming accounts for 7 bases at V and 6 bases at J, while the number of junction bases matched to no gene is 18. From the germline V gene, CDR1 is SGHAT and CDR2 is FQNNGV. From its cysteine to its phenylalanine, the CDR3 spans 16 amino acids. CDR3 DNA only is kept here, 48 bases in frame from base 1.